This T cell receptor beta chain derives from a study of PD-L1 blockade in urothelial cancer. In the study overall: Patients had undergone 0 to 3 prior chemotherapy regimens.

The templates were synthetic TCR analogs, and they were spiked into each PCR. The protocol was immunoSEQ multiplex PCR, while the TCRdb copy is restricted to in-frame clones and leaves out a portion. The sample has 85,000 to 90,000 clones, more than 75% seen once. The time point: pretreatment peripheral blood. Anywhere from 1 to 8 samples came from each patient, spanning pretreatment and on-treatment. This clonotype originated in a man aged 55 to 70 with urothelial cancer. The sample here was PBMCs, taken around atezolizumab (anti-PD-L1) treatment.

The CDR3 here is CASSQDRWGEAFF. In DNA form, the CDR3 reads TGTGCCAGCAGTCAGGACAGGTGGGGTGAAGCTTTCTTT. The V gene is TRBV27, the J gene TRBJ1-1, with 7 bases identical to TRBD1. The germline V gene has CDR1 MNHEY and CDR2 SMNVEV (reference sequence). The CDR3 is 13 residues long. The ends lost 5 bases at V and 7 bases at J; junction bases unmatched: 7.